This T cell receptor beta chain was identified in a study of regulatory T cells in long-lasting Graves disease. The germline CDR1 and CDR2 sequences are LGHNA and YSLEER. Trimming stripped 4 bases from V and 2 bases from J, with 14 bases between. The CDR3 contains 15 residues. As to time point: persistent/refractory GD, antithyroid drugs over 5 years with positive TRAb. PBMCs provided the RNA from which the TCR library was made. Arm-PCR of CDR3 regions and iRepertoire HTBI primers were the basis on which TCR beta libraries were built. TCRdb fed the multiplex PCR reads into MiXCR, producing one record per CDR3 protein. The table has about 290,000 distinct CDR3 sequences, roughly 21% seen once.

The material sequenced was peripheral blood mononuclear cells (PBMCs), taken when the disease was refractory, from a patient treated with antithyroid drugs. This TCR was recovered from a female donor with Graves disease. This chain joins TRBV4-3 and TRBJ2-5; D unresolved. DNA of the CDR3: TGCGCCAGCAGCCCTCAAGGGCGCGAACAAGAGACCCAGTACTTC. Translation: CASSPQGREQETQYF.